The 20 T cell receptor beta chains below were found in one sample sequenced in a study of OX40 agonist ivuxolimab in advanced cancers. The method was immunoSEQ multiplex PCR; TCRdb's version includes in-frame clones alone and lacks a portion of them. Among around 80,000 clones listed, roughly 90% were seen once. This sample comprised CD4+ or CD8+ T cells sorted from blood, obtained in a trial of the OX40 agonist ivuxolimab. The receptors were gathered from an adult with an advanced solid tumor such as melanoma, head and neck, liver or kidney cancer.

V usage is TRBV15 and J usage is TRBJ1-5; 7 bases are a match to TRBD1. The CDR3 is made up of 14 amino acids. The V gene's germline CDR1 is LNHNV and CDR2 YYDKDF (reference sequence). The V segment lost 1 base and the J segment 5 bases; nucleotides outside the gene matches: 2. This CDR3 reads CATSRGQGDQPQHF. CDR3 nucleotide sequence: TGTGCCACCAGCAGAGGACAGGGAGATCAGCCCCAGCATTTT.

The rearrangement joins TRBV5-4 to TRBJ2-3, with D possibly matching TRBD1 (6 bases). V lost 3 bases, J lost 0 bases, and 17 bases lay in between. This CDR3 spans 17 amino acids. The germline CDR1 and CDR2 sequences are SGHNT and YYREEE (reference sequence). This CDR3 reads CASSSQSGGFSTDTQYF. The DNA for the CDR3 is TGTGCCAGCAGCTCCCAGTCTGGGGGCTTTAGCACAGATACGCAGTATTTT. Based on the CDR3 plus reference TRBV5-4 and TRBJ2-3, the full variable domain is ETGVTQSPTHLIKTRGQQVTLRCSSQSGHNTVSWYQQALGQGPQFIFQYYREEENGRGNFPPRFSGLQFPNYSSELNVNALELDDSALYLCASSSQSGGFSTDTQYFGPGTRLTVL.

This clone was seen once. The chain joins TRBV5-4 to TRBJ1-1, with D possibly matching TRBD1 (6 bases). V was shortened by 4 bases and J by 8 bases, with 12 bases between the two germline ends. CDR3 size: 12 residues. Germline lookup yields CDR1 SGHNT and CDR2 YYREEE (reference sequence). The CDR3 bases are TGTGCCAGCAGCCTCGGACAGCCAGAAGCTTTCTTT. It codes for CASSLGQPEAFF.

V and J are TRBV5-4 and TRBJ2-7; 10 nucleotides agree with TRBD1. The CDR3 has 14 residues. From germline, CDR1 is SGHNT and CDR2 YYREEE (reference sequence). Trimming at V came to 3 bases and at J to 3 bases, leaving 3 bases not matched to a gene. Here the CDR3 reads CASSWGTGDYEQYF. In DNA form, the CDR3 reads TGTGCCAGCAGCTGGGGGACAGGGGACTACGAGCAGTACTTC.

J is TRBJ2-5 and V is TRBV13, with D possibly TRBD1 on 5 matching bases. CDR1 PRHDT and CDR2 FYEKMQ come from the germline V gene (reference sequence). V was trimmed by 8 bases and J by 4 bases, leaving 17 bases between them. The CDR3 contains 14 residues. The CDR3 region has the DNA TGTGCCAGCGGCTCCGGACACGAAGGAGAGACCCAGTACTTC. It translates to CASGSGHEGETQYF. Together with reference TRBV13 and TRBJ2-5, the CDR3 gives the full variable domain: AAGVIQSPRHLIKEKRETATLKCYPIPRHDTVYWYQQGPGQDPQFLISFYEKMQSDKGSIPDRFSAQQFSDYHSELNMSSLELGDSALYFCASGSGHEGETQYFGPGTRLLVL.

This clone was recorded only once. The chain links TRBV4-2 to TRBJ1-2; D perhaps matches TRBD1 (6 bases). This CDR3 has 14 residues. Trimming cost V 1 base and J 10 bases, with 16 bases left between them. The germline V gene encodes CDR1 LGHNA and CDR2 YNFKEQ. In nucleotides, the CDR3 is TGTGCCAGCAGCCAAGGGACAGAAAATTCCTTCTACACCTTC. It is translated as CASSQGTENSFYTF.

This chain connects TRBV7-9 to TRBJ2-1; maybe TRBD2 (6 bases). The V end was cut by 4 bases, the J end by 12 bases, with 16 bases between. The CDR3 is made up of 13 amino acids. Germline-derived CDR1 and CDR2 are SEHNR and FQNEAQ (reference sequence). The DNA for the CDR3 is TGTGCCAGCAGCTCCTCCCCGGGGGTCGGGCAGTTCTTC. Protein: CASSSSPGVGQFF.

This clone was recorded a few times. The chain joins TRBV7-9 to TRBJ1-1; D unresolved. Trimming left V 0 bases short and J 7 bases short, with 6 bases between. CDR1 and CDR2 (germline): SEHNR, FQNEAQ (reference sequence). CDR3 length equals 12 residues. The CDR3 here is CASSLATVEAFF. In DNA, the CDR3 is TGTGCCAGCAGCTTAGCGACTGTTGAAGCTTTCTTT.

This chain joins TRBV5-5 and TRBJ1-5; possibly TRBD1 for D (6 bases). There are 13 residues in the CDR3. Trimming took 1 base from V and 6 from J, leaving 8 bases between them. Germline V gene data show CDR1 as SGHKS and CDR2 as YYEKEE (reference sequence). The CDR3 loop is CASSLTGPQPQHF. The DNA for the CDR3 is TGTGCCAGCAGCTTGACAGGGCCTCAGCCCCAGCATTTT.

The chain links TRBV21-1 to TRBJ2-7; the D call TRBD2 from the table was never checked on the DNA. TRBV21-1 is a listed pseudogene. The length of the CDR3 is 14 residues. The CDR3 region is CASSVRTGTYEQYF. CDR3 DNA sequence: TGTGCCAGCAGCGTACGGACGGGGACCTACGAGCAGTACTTC.

With regard to this clone: The sample contains more than one DNA sequence encoding this CDR3. The genes are TRBV13 and TRBJ1-6; D perhaps matches TRBD1 (6 bases). The germline V gene encodes CDR1 PRHDT and CDR2 FYEKMQ (reference sequence). CDR3 length: 16 amino acids. Trimming took 4 bases from V and 8 from J, leaving 18 bases between them. The CDR3 nucleotides read TGTGCCAGCAGCTCCCGCCGACAGGCCTTCGATTCACCCCTCCACTTT. This sequence encodes CASSSRRQAFDSPLHF. The entire variable domain, with the rest obtained from reference TRBV13 and TRBJ1-6, is as follows: AAGVIQSPRHLIKEKRETATLKCYPIPRHDTVYWYQQGPGQDPQFLISFYEKMQSDKGSIPDRFSAQQFSDYHSELNMSSLELGDSALYFCASSSRRQAFDSPLHFGNGTRLTVT.

A note on this clone: A read error may produce the germline difference seen at one junction end. Other DNA sequences in this specimen translate into the identical CDR3. The chain is built from TRBV29-1 and TRBJ2-7, with TRBD2 as a possible D gene (5 bases). Germline loops: CDR1 SQVTM, CDR2 ANQGSEA. This CDR3 comprises 14 residues. The CDR3 DNA is TGTAGCGTTGAAGTCGACTACCGAGGGTACGAGCAGTACTTC. Translation: CSVEVDYRGYEQYF.

The CDR3 spells CASTSDRAGANVLTF. In nucleotides, the CDR3 is TGTGCCAGCACCTCGGACAGGGCTGGGGCCAACGTCCTGACTTTC. This chain connects TRBV7-9 to TRBJ2-6, with 8 bases that match TRBD1. Germline V gene lookup returns CDR1 SEHNR and CDR2 FQNEAQ (reference sequence). CDR3 length equals 15 residues. The V segment lost 7 bases and the J segment 2 bases; nucleotides outside the gene matches: 4.

The chain combines TRBV5-1 with TRBJ2-3; possibly TRBD2 for D (6 bases). Germline CDR1 is SGHRS and CDR2 is YFSETQ. The length of the CDR3 is 15 residues. V was cut by 2 bases and J by 0 bases, with 10 bases left in between. Here the CDR3 DNA reads TGCGCCAGCAGCTTCCTCGGGACTAGCACAGATACGCAGTATTTT. Amino acids: CASSFLGTSTDTQYF.

V usage is TRBV5-6 and J usage is TRBJ2-2; TRBD1 matches at 9 bases. Germline CDR1 and CDR2: SGHDT and YYEEEE. The CDR3 contains 15 residues. Losses at the gene ends were 4 bases for V and 3 bases for J; bases not matched to a gene: 4. CDR3 amino acids: CASSGRDRDTGELFF. The CDR3 bases are TGTGCCAGCAGCGGCCGGGACAGGGACACCGGGGAGCTGTTTTTT.

The gene calls are TRBV27 and TRBJ1-2; D is perhaps TRBD1 (5 bases). The CDR3 has 15 residues. The ends were cut back, 5 bases at V and 5 bases at J, with 18 bases in the middle. Germline V gene sequence: CDR1 MNHEY, CDR2 SMNVEV (reference sequence). The CDR3 protein is CASSPGGVYLYGYTF. For the CDR3, the DNA is TGTGCCAGCAGTCCCGGGGGAGTGTACTTATATGGCTACACCTTC.

This clone appeared a single time. The rearrangement links TRBV4-1 to TRBJ1-2; D possibly corresponds to TRBD1 (5 bases). Germline V lookup: CDR1 MGHRA, CDR2 YSYEKL. This CDR3 region has 15 residues. Trimming pared 1 base from V and 6 bases from J, leaving 15 bases between. The CDR3 DNA sequence: TGCGCCAGCAGCCAAGTCCCCAGGACATCTGATGGCTACACCTTC. This translates into CASSQVPRTSDGYTF.

This clone was observed once. The gene calls are TRBV5-8 and TRBJ1-1; TRBD1 is a possible D gene (5 bases). Trimming took 6 bases from V and 4 from J, leaving 16 bases between them. The CDR3 runs to 14 residues. Germline assignment: CDR1 SGHTS and CDR2 YDEGEE. The DNA for the CDR3 is TGTGCCAGCACCCTGGGCACAGGCCCCACTGAAGCTTTCTTT. Amino acid sequence: CASTLGTGPTEAFF.

Here the CDR3 DNA reads TGCGCCAGCAGCCCCTTGGAGGGGTCCCAGCCCCAGCATTTT. This translates into CASSPLEGSQPQHF. J is TRBJ1-5 and V is TRBV4-3, with D perhaps TRBD1 (5 bases). The CDR3 length is 14 residues. Germline V gene lookup returns CDR1 LGHNA and CDR2 YSLEER. V lost 4 bases and J lost 7, with 14 bases in between.

The chain links TRBV6-5 to TRBJ2-7; no firm D call. The CDR3 totals 13 residues. Germline-derived CDR1 and CDR2 are MNHEY and SVGAGI. Trimming cost V 3 bases and J 2 bases, with 8 bases left between them. The chain's CDR3 is CASSYGQPYEQYF. DNA of the CDR3: TGTGCCAGCAGTTATGGCCAGCCCTACGAGCAGTACTTC.